Listed below are T cell receptor beta chains from one sample, sequenced in a study of T cells in Graves' hyperthyroidism and ophthalmopathy. TCRdb re-called the multiplex PCR reads with MiXCR, one entry per CDR3 protein. Of 550,000 to 700,000 distinct CDR3 sequences in the sample, around 45% were seen once. The sequencing input was peripheral blood or thyroid tissue (not recorded which). All receptors derive from an adult woman with Graves' disease, either hyperthyroidism or ophthalmopathy (not recorded which). The CDR3 runs from the conserved cysteine through the conserved F or W. A D gene is named only where the DNA matches it firmly. Rows may omit the clone size; those that give it use once, few, many or a size class.

clone size,D gene,J gene,V gene,CDR3 length,CDR3 DNA,CDR3 protein
few,NA,TRBJ2-5,TRBV27,13,TGTGCCAGCAGACGTTTGATCCAAGAGACCCAGTACTTC,CASRRLIQETQYF
many,NA,TRBJ1-1,TRBV7-9,13,TGTGCCAGCAGCCCTACTAGGACAGCTGAAGCTTTCTTT,CASSPTRTAEAFF
NA,NA,TRBJ1-4,TRBV29-1,14,TGCAGCGTTGATCCGGGAGCAACTAATGAAAAACTGTTTTTT,CSVDPGATNEKLFF
many,NA,TRBJ2-7,TRBV6-1,13,TGTGCCAGCAGTGAATTTTGGAGCTACGAGCAGTACTTC,CASSEFWSYEQYF
once,NA,TRBJ2-7,TRBV7-6,15,TGTGCCAGCAGCGCCGGGGCTACAAACTCCTACGAGCAGCACTTC,CASSAGATNSYEQHF
many,NA,TRBJ1-2,TRBV7-9,13,TGTGCCAGCAGCCTCACCCAATACTATGGCTACACCTTC,CASSLTQYYGYTF
many,NA,TRBJ2-2,TRBV7-3,16,TGTGCCAGCAGCCCCTACGGTCTTAGGGGCACCGGGGAGCTGTTTTTT,CASSPYGLRGTGELFF
many,NA,TRBJ1-2,TRBV5-1,14,TGCGCCAGCAGCGTTGACGAAGCCCGCTATGGCTACACCTTC,CASSVDEARYGYTF
once,NA,TRBJ1-5,TRBV6-5,13,TGTGCCAGCAGGGGAAGGGGCAATCAGCCCCAGCATTTT,CASRGRGNQPQHF
many,TRBD1,TRBJ1-5,TRBV12-3/TRBV12-4,14,TGTGCCAGCAGTTCGAACAGGGGGCTTCAGCCCCAGCATTTT,CASSSNRGLQPQHF
NA,NA,TRBJ2-2,TRBV7-9,15,TGTGCCAGCAGCAATCCGGTGGATCACACCGGGGAGCTGTTTTTT,CASSNPVDHTGELFF
NA,NA,TRBJ2-2,TRBV7-3,12,TGTACCAGCAACTTTGGGCCCGGGGAGCTGTTTTTT,CTSNFGPGELFF
NA,NA,TRBJ1-2,TRBV11-2,14,TGTGCCAGCAGCTTATGGGGCCAGCTCTATGGCTACACCTTC,CASSLWGQLYGYTF
NA,TRBD2,TRBJ2-2,TRBV20-1,16,TGCAGTGCTAGTCAAGGGGCGGGAGTGTCCACCGGGGAGCTGTTTTTT,CSASQGAGVSTGELFF
NA,TRBD1,TRBJ1-1,TRBV2,16,TGTGCCAGCAGCGACGGACAGGGGGAACGGGACACTGAAGCTTTCTTT,CASSDGQGERDTEAFF
NA,NA,TRBJ2-2,TRBV2,14,TGTGCCAGCAGTGAACGGGTGGGGGCCGGGGAGCTGTTTTTT,CASSERVGAGELFF
once,TRBD1,TRBJ1-2,TRBV19,14,TGTGCCAGTAGTATAAACAGGGGTGGCCCTGGAAACACCTTC,CASSINRGGPGNTF
many,NA,TRBJ1-5,TRBV6-6,15,TGTGCCAGCGTCAAGGGACACCTAGGACGTCAGCCCCAGCATTTT,CASVKGHLGRQPQHF
NA,NA,TRBJ2-2,TRBV12-3/TRBV12-4,10,TGTGCCGGCCACGCCGGGGAGCTGTTTTTT,CAGHAGELFF
NA,TRBD1,TRBJ1-2,TRBV15,19,TGTGCCACCAGCAGAGATCTTATCGGGACAGCTAAGTCTCTGGGTGGCTACACCTTC,CATSRDLIGTAKSLGGYTF
NA,NA,TRBJ2-7,TRBV5-1,14,TGCGCCAGCAGCCTCGGGACAACTACCTACGAGCAGTACTTC,CASSLGTTTYEQYF
many,NA,TRBJ1-1,TRBV5-6,13,TGTGCCAGCAGCTTGGGGTCCGGGGCTGAAGCTTTCTTT,CASSLGSGAEAFF
NA,NA,TRBJ2-6,TRBV10-3,15,TGTGCCAGCAGGGCGGGGCCCTCTGGGGCCAACGTCCTGACTTTC,CASRAGPSGANVLTF
many,NA,TRBJ2-7,TRBV5-1,14,TGCGCCAGCAGCTTGGTGGGCCCGCAGGACGAGCAGTACTTC,CASSLVGPQDEQYF
many,TRBD2,TRBJ2-5,TRBV5-1,15,TGCGCCAGCAGCTTGGTTCCCGGGAGGGAAGAGACCCAGTACTTC,CASSLVPGREETQYF
NA,NA,TRBJ1-6,TRBV5-4,12,TGTGCCAGCGAAGAAAATAATTCACCCCTCCACTTT,CASEENNSPLHF
NA,NA,TRBJ1-6,TRBV7-9,16,TGTGCCAGCAGCACAACTGACTGGGGTATCAATTCACCCCTCCACTTT,CASSTTDWGINSPLHF
many,NA,TRBJ2-7,TRBV6-9,17,TGTGCCAGCAGTGCCCCCGACGGTGTGGCGATGAATCGCGAGCAGTACTTC,CASSAPDGVAMNREQYF
many,NA,TRBJ1-4,TRBV5-6,14,TGTGCCAGCAGCTTCATGGCGCAGGATGAAAAACTGTTTTTT,CASSFMAQDEKLFF
many,NA,TRBJ2-7,TRBV6-2/TRBV6-3,15,TGTGCCAGCAGTTACCGGGCTAGCGCGCATCGGGAGCAGTACTTC,CASSYRASAHREQYF
NA,TRBD1,TRBJ2-2,TRBV19,17,TGTGCCAGTAGTATAGCGTCCGGGACAGGGGTCTCCGGGGAGCTGTTTTTT,CASSIASGTGVSGELFF
NA,NA,TRBJ1-3,TRBV6-5,13,TGTGCCAGCAGTTCGGGGAGAGGAAACACCATATATTTT,CASSSGRGNTIYF
many,NA,TRBJ1-5,TRBV5-5,14,TGTGCCAGCAGGCATGGGGTGGGCAATCAGCCCCAGCATTTT,CASRHGVGNQPQHF
NA,TRBD1,TRBJ1-6,TRBV7-9,15,TGTGCCAGCAGCGCCGGGACAGGGGTGGGTTCACCCCTCCACTTT,CASSAGTGVGSPLHF
few,TRBD1,TRBJ1-2,TRBV10-3,14,TGTGCCATCAGTACCGGACAGGGAAACTATGGCTACACCTTC,CAISTGQGNYGYTF
NA,TRBD1,TRBJ1-6,TRBV12-3/TRBV12-4,15,TGTGCCAGCAGTTTAACAGACAGGGGCAGTTCACCCCTCCACTTT,CASSLTDRGSSPLHF
few,NA,TRBJ1-1,TRBV29-1,11,TGCAGCGTTGAATCGGAGGGGAAGGCTTTCTTT,CSVESEGKAFF
NA,TRBD1,TRBJ2-5,TRBV24-1,14,TGTGCCAAGGGTGCACCGGACAGGGGGGTAACCCAGTACTTC,CAKGAPDRGVTQYF
few,NA,TRBJ2-7,TRBV20-1,12,TGCAGTGCTCCCGGGCATGAGAAAGGGCAGTACTTC,CSAPGHEKGQYF
NA,NA,TRBJ2-2,TRBV2,10,TGTGCCACCACGACCGGGGAGCTGTTTTTT,CATTTGELFF
many,NA,TRBJ2-7,TRBV5-5,14,TGTGCCAGCAGTTCAGGGTTAGGGGTCTACGAGCAGTACTTC,CASSSGLGVYEQYF
NA,NA,TRBJ1-5,TRBV10-2,14,TGCGCCAGCAAGGAATTAGGTAGCAATCAGCCCCAGCATTTT,CASKELGSNQPQHF